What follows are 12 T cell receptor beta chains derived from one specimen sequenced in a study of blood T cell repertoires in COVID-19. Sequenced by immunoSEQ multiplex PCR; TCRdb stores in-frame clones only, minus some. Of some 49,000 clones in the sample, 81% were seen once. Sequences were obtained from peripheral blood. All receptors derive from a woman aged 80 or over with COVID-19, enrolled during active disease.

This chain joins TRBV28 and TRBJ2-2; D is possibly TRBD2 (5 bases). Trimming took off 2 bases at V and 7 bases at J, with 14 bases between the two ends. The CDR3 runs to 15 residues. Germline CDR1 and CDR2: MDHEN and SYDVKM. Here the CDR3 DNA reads TGTGCCAGCAGTTTACCACCTGGGAGTGGCGGGGAGCTGTTTTTT. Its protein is CASSLPPGSGGELFF.

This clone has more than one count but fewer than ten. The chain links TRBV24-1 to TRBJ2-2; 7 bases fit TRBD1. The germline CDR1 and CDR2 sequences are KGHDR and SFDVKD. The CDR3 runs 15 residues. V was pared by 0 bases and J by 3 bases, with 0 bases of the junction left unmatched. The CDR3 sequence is CATSDLQGDTGELFF. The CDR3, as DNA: TGTGCCACCAGTGATTTGCAGGGGGACACCGGGGAGCTGTTTTTT.

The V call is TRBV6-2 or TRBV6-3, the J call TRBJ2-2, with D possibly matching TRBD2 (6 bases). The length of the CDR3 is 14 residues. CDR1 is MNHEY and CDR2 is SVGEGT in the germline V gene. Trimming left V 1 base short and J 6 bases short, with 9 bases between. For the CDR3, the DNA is TGTGCCAGCAGTTACTGGGGGGTCGCCGGGGAGCTGTTTTTT. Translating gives CASSYWGVAGELFF.

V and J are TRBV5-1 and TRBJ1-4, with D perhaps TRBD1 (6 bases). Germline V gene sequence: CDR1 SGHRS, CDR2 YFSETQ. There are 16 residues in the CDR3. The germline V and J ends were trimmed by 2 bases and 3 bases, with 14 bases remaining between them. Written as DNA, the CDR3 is TGCGCCAGCAGCTTCGGGGGGGGCCCCGCTAATGAAAAACTGTTTTTT. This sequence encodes CASSFGGGPANEKLFF.

This chain's CDR3 is CASSTRVNTGELFF. The DNA for the CDR3 is TGTGCCAGCAGCACCCGGGTCAACACCGGGGAGCTGTTTTTT. J is TRBJ2-2 and V is TRBV9, with D unclear. CDR1 SGDLS and CDR2 YYNGEE come from the germline V gene. Trimming stripped 4 bases from V and 2 bases from J, with 9 bases between. The CDR3 is made up of 14 amino acids.

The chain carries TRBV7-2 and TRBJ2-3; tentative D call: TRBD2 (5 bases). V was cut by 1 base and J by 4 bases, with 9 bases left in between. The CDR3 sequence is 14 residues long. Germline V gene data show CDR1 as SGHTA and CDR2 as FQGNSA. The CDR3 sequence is CASSLGVGADTQYF. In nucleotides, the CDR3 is TGTGCCAGCAGCTTAGGGGTGGGAGCAGATACGCAGTATTTT.

The CDR3 sequence is CASSLARTGGLRGYTF. For the CDR3, the DNA is TGTGCCAGCAGCTTAGCTAGGACAGGGGGCTTACGAGGCTACACCTTC. The J gene is TRBJ1-2, the V gene TRBV7-8, with 11 bases identical to TRBD1. Germline V gene sequence: CDR1 SGHVS, CDR2 FQNEAQ. After removal of 0 bases from V and 8 bases from J, the junction contained 8 bases not matched to a gene. This CDR3 is built from 16 residues.

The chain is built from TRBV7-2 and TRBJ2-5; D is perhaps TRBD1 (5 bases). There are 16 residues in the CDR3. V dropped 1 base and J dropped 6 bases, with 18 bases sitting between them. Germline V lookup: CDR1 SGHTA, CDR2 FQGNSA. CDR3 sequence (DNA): TGTGCCAGCAGCTTAGTGGGGCTGGGAACAATGCAGACCCAGTACTTC. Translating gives CASSLVGLGTMQTQYF. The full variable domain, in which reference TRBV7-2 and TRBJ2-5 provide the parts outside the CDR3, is GAGVSQSPSNKVTEKGKDVELRCDPISGHTALYWYRQSLGQGLEFLIYFQGNSAPDKSGLPSDRFSAERTGGSVSTLTIQRTQQEDSAVYLCASSLVGLGTMQTQYFGPGTRLLVL.

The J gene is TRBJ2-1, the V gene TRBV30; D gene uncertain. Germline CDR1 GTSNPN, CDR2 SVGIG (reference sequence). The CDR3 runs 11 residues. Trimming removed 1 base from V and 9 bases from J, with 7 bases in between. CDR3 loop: CAWSAGGEQFF. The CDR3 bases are TGTGCCTGGAGTGCCGGTGGTGAGCAGTTCTTC. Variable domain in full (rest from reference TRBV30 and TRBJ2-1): SQTIHQWPATLVQPVGSPLSLECTVEGTSNPNLYWYRQAAGRGLQLLFYSVGIGQISSEVPQNLSASRPQDRQFILSSKKLLLSDSGFYLCAWSAGGEQFFGPGTRLTVL.

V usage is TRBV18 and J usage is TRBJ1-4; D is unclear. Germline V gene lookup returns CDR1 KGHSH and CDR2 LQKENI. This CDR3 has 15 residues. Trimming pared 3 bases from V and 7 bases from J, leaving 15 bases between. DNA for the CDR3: TGTGCCAGCTCACCCATCGGCAAGGCGGGTGAAAAACTGTTTTTT. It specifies CASSPIGKAGEKLFF.

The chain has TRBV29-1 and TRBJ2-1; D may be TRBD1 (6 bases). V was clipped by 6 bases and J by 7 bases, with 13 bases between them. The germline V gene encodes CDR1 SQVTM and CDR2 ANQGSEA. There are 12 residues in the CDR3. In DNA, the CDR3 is TGCAGCGTCCGTAGGACAGTGAATGAGCAGTTCTTC. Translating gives CSVRRTVNEQFF.

The CDR3 sequence is CASSLGRTTEAFF. The CDR3 bases are TGTGCCAGCAGTTTAGGTAGAACCACTGAAGCTTTCTTT. J is TRBJ1-1 and V is TRBV27; D is unclear. Trimming took off 2 bases at V and 4 bases at J, with 8 bases between the two ends. The CDR3 length is 13 residues. The germline gives CDR1 MNHEY, CDR2 SMNVEV (reference sequence).